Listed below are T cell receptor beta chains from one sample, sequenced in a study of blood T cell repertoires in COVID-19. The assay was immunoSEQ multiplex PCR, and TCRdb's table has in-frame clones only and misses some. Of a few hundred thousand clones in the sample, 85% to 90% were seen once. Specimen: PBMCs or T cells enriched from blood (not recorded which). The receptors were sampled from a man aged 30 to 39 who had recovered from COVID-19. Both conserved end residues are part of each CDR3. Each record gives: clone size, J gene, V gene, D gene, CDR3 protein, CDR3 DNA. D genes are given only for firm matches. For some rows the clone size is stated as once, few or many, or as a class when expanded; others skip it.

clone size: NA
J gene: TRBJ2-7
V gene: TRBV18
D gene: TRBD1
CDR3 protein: CASSRGQGFNEQYF
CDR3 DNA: TGTGCCAGCTCACGTGGACAGGGGTTTAACGAGCAGTACTTC

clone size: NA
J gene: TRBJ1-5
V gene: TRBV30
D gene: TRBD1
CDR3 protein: CAWSETGGEKPQHF
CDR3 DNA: TGTGCCTGGAGCGAAACAGGGGGCGAGAAGCCCCAGCATTTT

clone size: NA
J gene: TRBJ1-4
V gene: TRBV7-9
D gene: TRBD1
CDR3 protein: CASRQGAGEKLFF
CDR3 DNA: TGTGCCAGCCGACAGGGGGCTGGAGAAAAACTGTTTTTT

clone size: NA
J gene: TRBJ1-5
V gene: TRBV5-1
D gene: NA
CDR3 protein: CASSLQGDDQPQHF
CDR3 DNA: TGCGCCAGCAGCCTACAGGGTGACGATCAGCCCCAGCATTTT

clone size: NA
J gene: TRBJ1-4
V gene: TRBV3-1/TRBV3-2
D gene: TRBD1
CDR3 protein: CASSLRGQGDNEKLFF
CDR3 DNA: TGTGCCAGCAGCCTAAGGGGACAGGGAGATAATGAAAAACTGTTTTTT

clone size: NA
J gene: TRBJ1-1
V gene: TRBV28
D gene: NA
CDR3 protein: CASSIGGQTEAFF
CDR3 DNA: TGTGCCAGCAGTATCGGGGGTCAGACTGAAGCTTTCTTT

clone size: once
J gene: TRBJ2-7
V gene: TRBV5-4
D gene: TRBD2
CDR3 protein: CASSLGGGTYYEQYF
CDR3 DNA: TGTGCCAGCAGCTTGGGCGGGGGGACGTACTACGAGCAGTACTTC

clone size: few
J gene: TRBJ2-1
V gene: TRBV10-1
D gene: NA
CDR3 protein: CASSLGTPSSYNEQFF
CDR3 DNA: TGCGCCAGCAGCCTAGGGACTCCCAGCTCCTACAATGAGCAGTTCTTC

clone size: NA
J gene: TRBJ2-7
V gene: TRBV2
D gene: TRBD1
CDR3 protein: CASSHRDRGQYF
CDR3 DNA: TGTGCCAGCAGTCACCGGGACAGGGGGCAGTACTTC

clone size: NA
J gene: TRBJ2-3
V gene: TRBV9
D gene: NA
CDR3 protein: CASSTRGDTDTQYF
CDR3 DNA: TGTGCCAGCAGCACCAGGGGGGACACAGATACGCAGTATTTT

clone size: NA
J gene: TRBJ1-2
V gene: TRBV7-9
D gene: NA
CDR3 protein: CASSLQDFYGYTF
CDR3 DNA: TGTGCCAGCAGCTTACAAGACTTCTATGGCTACACCTTC

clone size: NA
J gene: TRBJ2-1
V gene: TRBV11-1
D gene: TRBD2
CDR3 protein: CASSRGTSVYNEQFF
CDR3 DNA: TGTGCCAGCAGCAGAGGGACTAGCGTCTACAATGAGCAGTTCTTC

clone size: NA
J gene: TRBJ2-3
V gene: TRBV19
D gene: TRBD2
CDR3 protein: CATASKRSGSTDTQYF
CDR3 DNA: TGTGCCACCGCATCCAAGAGAAGCGGGAGTACAGATACGCAGTATTTT

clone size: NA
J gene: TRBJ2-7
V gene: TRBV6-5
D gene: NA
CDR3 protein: CATSQDFSYEQYF
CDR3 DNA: TGTGCCACCAGCCAGGACTTCTCCTACGAGCAGTACTTC

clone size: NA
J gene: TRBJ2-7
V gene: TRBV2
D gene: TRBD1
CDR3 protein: CATRNYQGATYEQYF
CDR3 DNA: TGTGCCACCCGCAACTATCAGGGGGCGACCTACGAGCAGTACTTC

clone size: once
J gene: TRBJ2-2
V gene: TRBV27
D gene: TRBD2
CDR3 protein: CASSTDGLAANTGELFF
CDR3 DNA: TGTGCCAGCAGCACTGATGGACTAGCGGCGAACACCGGGGAGCTGTTTTTT

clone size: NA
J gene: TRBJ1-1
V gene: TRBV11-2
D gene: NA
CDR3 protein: CASSWGVDTEAFF
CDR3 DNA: TGTGCCAGCAGCTGGGGGGTCGACACTGAAGCTTTCTTT

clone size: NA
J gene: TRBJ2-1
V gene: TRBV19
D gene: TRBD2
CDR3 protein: CASIWSGRPNEQFF
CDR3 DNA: TGTGCCAGTATTTGGAGCGGGAGGCCCAATGAGCAGTTCTTC

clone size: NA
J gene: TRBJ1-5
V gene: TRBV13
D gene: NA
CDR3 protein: CASSLARGGQPQHF
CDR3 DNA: TGTGCCAGCAGCTTAGCTCGGGGAGGTCAGCCCCAGCATTTT

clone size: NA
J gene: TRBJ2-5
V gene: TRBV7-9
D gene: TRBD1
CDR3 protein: CASSRGQVQETQYF
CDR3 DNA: TGTGCCAGCAGCCGGGGACAGGTCCAAGAGACCCAGTACTTC

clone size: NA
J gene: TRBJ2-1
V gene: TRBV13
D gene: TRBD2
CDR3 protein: CASSLPSGPYNEQFF
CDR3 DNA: TGTGCCAGCAGCTTACCTAGCGGCCCCTACAATGAGCAGTTCTTC